One sample yielded the 13 T cell receptor beta chains listed below, sequenced in a study of cytomegalovirus exposure and HLA in healthy donors. TCRdb's table, derived via immunoSEQ multiplex PCR, lists solely in-frame clones and lacks some. The table includes 90,000 or so clones, approximately 96% detected once. The source material was PBMCs. These receptors were collected from a man aged 18 to 29 in good health and CMV-seronegative.

V is TRBV7-3 and J is TRBJ2-2; the match to TRBD1 covers 8 bases. The J segment lost 11 bases and the V segment lost 5 bases, leaving 10 bases of the junction unmatched. Germline V gene sequence: CDR1 SGHTA, CDR2 FQGTGA. This CDR3 is 14 amino acids long. CDR3 loop: CASSPSWGQEELFF. The DNA of the CDR3 is TGTGCCAGCAGCCCCTCCTGGGGACAGGAAGAGCTGTTTTTT.

The rearrangement joins TRBV29-1 to TRBJ2-5, with 9 bases identical to TRBD2. The V gene end was trimmed by 2 bases and the J gene end by 5 bases; junction bases not matched to a gene: 0. CDR3 length equals 12 residues. Germline-derived CDR1 and CDR2 are SQVTM and ANQGSEA. The CDR3 here is CSVELAGETQYF. CDR3 nucleotides: TGCAGCGTTGAACTAGCGGGGGAGACCCAGTACTTC.

This clone has just a few counts. J is TRBJ1-4 and V is TRBV5-1; D is undetermined. This CDR3 comprises 13 residues. Germline V CDR1 and CDR2: SGHRS, YFSETQ. The V end was cut by 4 bases, the J end by 3 bases, with 7 bases between. Here the CDR3 reads CASSPVANEKLFF. CDR3 sequence (DNA): TGCGCCAGCAGCCCCGTTGCTAATGAAAAACTGTTTTTT.

The rearrangement links TRBV28 to TRBJ2-5; D call uncertain. With 4 bases removed from V and 5 bases from J, the gap between germline ends came to 14 bases. From germline, CDR1 is MDHEN and CDR2 SYDVKM. The CDR3 has 14 residues. This CDR3 is CASSSGPSRETQYF. The CDR3 bases are TGTGCCAGCAGTTCCGGTCCCTCCAGGGAGACCCAGTACTTC.

As DNA, the CDR3 is TGTGCCAGTACCAAAGGACAGGGGGCCTACGAGCAGTACTTC. Protein: CASTKGQGAYEQYF. The V and J genes are TRBV19 and TRBJ2-7; 10 bases fit TRBD1. Germline V lookup: CDR1 LNHDA, CDR2 SQIVND (reference sequence). The V and J ends lost 7 bases and 2 bases, in that order; junction bases with no gene match: 5. The CDR3 contains 14 residues. The whole variable domain, remainder taken from reference TRBV19 and TRBJ2-7, is DGGITQSPKYLFRKEGQNVTLSCEQNLNHDAMYWYRQDPGQGLRLIYYSQIVNDFQKGDIAEGYSVSREKKESFPLTVTSAQKNPTAFYLCASTKGQGAYEQYFGPGTRLTVT.

J is TRBJ1-5 and V is TRBV28; 8 bases agree with TRBD1. From germline, CDR1 is MDHEN and CDR2 SYDVKM. The CDR3 is 19 residues long. The J segment lost 0 bases and the V segment lost 5 bases, leaving 15 bases of the junction unmatched. DNA of the CDR3: TGTGCCAGCAGTCCGCCGGACAGGGATTGGGTATATAGCAATCAGCCCCAGCATTTT. Translated: CASSPPDRDWVYSNQPQHF.

The gene calls are TRBV6-1 and TRBJ2-2, with a tentative D call TRBD2 (5 bases). CDR3 size: 15 residues. V lost 5 bases, J lost 0 bases, and 10 bases lay in between. CDR1 is MNHNS and CDR2 is SASEGT in the germline V gene. CDR3 in amino acids: CASSLEAANTGELFF. The CDR3 region has the DNA TGTGCCAGCAGTTTGGAAGCGGCGAACACCGGGGAGCTGTTTTTT.

The V gene is TRBV11-2, the J gene TRBJ2-3, with TRBD2 matching 8 bases. The CDR3 is made up of 17 amino acids. Germline CDR1 and CDR2: SGHAT and FQNNGV. The V segment lost 1 base and the J segment 0 bases; nucleotides outside the gene matches: 6. CDR3 in DNA: TGTGCCAGCAGCTTAGTGCCGGCGGGAGGTAGCACAGATACGCAGTATTTT. Protein sequence: CASSLVPAGGSTDTQYF.

The chain recombines TRBV28 with TRBJ1-1; D may be TRBD1 (6 bases). CDR3 length: 15 amino acids. The V and J ends lost 0 bases and 1 base respectively, with 9 bases between them. Germline CDR1 is MDHEN and CDR2 is SYDVKM. CDR3 DNA sequence: TGTGCCAGCAGTTTATGGAACAGGGCGAACACTGAAGCTTTCTTT. Its protein is CASSLWNRANTEAFF.

The chain has TRBV15 and TRBJ2-1, with D possibly matching TRBD1 (6 bases). Germline CDR1 is LNHNV and CDR2 is YYDKDF (reference sequence). CDR3 length: 15 residues. Between the trimmed V and J ends, which lost 4 bases and 0 bases, there was a span of 10 bases. The CDR3 bases are TGTGCCACCAGCACCGACAGGAGCTCCTACAATGAGCAGTTCTTC. Its translation is CATSTDRSSYNEQFF.

The chain recombines TRBV4-1 with TRBJ2-3; the match to TRBD2 covers 10 bases. This CDR3 has 17 amino acids. Trimming removed 3 bases from V and 5 bases from J; junction bases left unmatched: 11. Germline loops: CDR1 MGHRA, CDR2 YSYEKL. Written as DNA, the CDR3 is TGCGCCAGCAGCCACCTCCAGGGAACTAGCGGGGTAGATACGCAGTATTTT. Translated, it gives CASSHLQGTSGVDTQYF.

The CDR3 protein is CASSLSGSGRAELTDTQYF. For the CDR3, the DNA is TGTGCCAGCAGTTTATCAGGTAGCGGGAGGGCCGAATTAACAGATACGCAGTATTTT. J is TRBJ2-3 and V is TRBV27; TRBD2 agrees at 11 bases. V lost 0 bases and J lost 3; bases outside the gene matches: 11. Germline-derived CDR1 and CDR2 are MNHEY and SMNVEV (reference sequence). The CDR3 covers 19 residues.

The CDR3 nucleotides are TGCGCCAGCAGCCGACCGGGACTAGCGGGAGGTCGTGAGCAGTACTTC. This gives the protein CASSRPGLAGGREQYF. V and J are TRBV4-1 and TRBJ2-7, with TRBD2 matching 15 bases. Trimming took 4 bases from V and 7 from J; bases not matched to a gene: 8. Germline values: CDR1 MGHRA, CDR2 YSYEKL. The CDR3 runs 16 residues.